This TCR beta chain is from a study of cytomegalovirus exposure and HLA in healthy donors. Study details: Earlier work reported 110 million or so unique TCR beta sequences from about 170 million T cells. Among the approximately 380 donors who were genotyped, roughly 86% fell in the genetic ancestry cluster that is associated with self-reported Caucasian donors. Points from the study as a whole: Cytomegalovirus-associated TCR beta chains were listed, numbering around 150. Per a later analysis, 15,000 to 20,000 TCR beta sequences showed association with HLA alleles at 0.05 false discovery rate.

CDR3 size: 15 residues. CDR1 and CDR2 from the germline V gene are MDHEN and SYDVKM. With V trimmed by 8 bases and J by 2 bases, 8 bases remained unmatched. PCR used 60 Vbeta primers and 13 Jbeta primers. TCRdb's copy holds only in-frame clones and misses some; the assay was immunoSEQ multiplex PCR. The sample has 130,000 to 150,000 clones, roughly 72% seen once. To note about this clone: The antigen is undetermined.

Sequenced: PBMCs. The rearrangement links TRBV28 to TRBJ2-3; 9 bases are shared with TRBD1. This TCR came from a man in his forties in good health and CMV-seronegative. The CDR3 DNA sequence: TGTGCCAGCGCCAGGGACAGGGAAACCACAGATACGCAGTATTTT. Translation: CASARDRETTDTQYF.